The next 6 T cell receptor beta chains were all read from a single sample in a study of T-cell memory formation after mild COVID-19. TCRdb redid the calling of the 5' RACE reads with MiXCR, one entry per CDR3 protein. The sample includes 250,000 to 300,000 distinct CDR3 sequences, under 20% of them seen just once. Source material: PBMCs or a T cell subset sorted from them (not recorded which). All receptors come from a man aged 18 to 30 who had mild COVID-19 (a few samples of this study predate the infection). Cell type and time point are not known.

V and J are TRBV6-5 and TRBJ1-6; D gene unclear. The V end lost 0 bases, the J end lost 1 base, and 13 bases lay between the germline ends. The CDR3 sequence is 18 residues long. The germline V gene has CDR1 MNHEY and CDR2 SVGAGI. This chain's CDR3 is CASSYSSTIGSYNSPLHF. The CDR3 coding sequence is TGTGCCAGCAGTTACTCGTCGACAATCGGGTCCTATAATTCACCCCTCCACTTT.

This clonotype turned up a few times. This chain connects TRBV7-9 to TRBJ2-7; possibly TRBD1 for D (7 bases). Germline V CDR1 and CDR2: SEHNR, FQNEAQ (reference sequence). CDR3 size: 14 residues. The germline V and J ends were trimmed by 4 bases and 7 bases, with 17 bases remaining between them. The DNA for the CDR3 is TGTGCCAGCAGCTCAGGGGGGCGATTTCGAGAGCAGTACTTC. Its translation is CASSSGGRFREQYF.

CDR3: CASAWRPWNQPQHF. In DNA form, the CDR3 reads TGCGCCAGCGCTTGGCGGCCGTGGAATCAGCCCCAGCATTTT. The chain couples TRBV4-1 to TRBJ1-5; D unresolved. V lost 8 bases and J 4 bases, leaving 15 bases between the germline ends. Looked up from germline, CDR1 is MGHRA and CDR2 is YSYEKL. CDR3 length equals 14 residues.

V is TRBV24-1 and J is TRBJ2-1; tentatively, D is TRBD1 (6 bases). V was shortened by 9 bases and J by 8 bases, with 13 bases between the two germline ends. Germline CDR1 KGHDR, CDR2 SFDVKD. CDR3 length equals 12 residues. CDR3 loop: CATGQGLYEQFF. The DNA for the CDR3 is TGTGCCACCGGTCAGGGGTTGTATGAGCAGTTCTTC.

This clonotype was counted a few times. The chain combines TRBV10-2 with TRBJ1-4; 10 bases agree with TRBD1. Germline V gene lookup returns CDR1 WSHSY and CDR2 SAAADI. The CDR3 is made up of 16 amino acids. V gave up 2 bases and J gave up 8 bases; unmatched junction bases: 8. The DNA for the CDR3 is TGCGCCAGCAGTGAGGGGCCCGGGACAGGGGACGAAAAACTGTTTTTT. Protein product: CASSEGPGTGDEKLFF.

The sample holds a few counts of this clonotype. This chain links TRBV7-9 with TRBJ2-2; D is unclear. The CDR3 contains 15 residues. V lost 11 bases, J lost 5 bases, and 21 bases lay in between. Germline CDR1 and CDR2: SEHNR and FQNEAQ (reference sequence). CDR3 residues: CAGSPGPARTGELFF. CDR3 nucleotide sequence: TGTGCCGGCTCACCGGGTCCGGCTCGGACCGGGGAGCTGTTTTTT. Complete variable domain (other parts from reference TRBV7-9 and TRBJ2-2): DTGVSQNPRHKITKRGQNVTFRCDPISEHNRLYWYRQTLGQGPEFLTYFQNEAQLEKSRLLSDRFSAERPKGSFSTLEIQRTEQGDSAMYLCAGSPGPARTGELFFGEGSRLTVL.